This TCR beta chain is from a study of shared clonotypes between healthy human individuals (TCRdb year 2020). Looking at the study overall: The cohort included three men and two women between 18 and 49 years of age. For each donor, CD4 naive and CD4 memory were each given three plates, CD8 naive was given two plates, and CD8 memory was given one plate. Blood TCR repertoires of a handful of healthy adults were deeply sequenced to estimate repertoire size and the extent of clonotype sharing between individuals. Different laboratories and diverse techniques were used to prepare libraries and sequence TCR repertoires, to increase sequencing depth and limit assay-specific biases. Each donor's leukapheresis produced roughly between roughly 0.85 and 9 billion PBMCs. What the authors observed across the whole study: Because the study included only a small number of donors, the genetic and exposure-history diversity represented was limited. Pairwise subsampling indicated that sequencing depth was expected to affect the degree of clonotype sharing among donors. Compared with non-shared clonotypes, clonotypes shared by all four sorted-subset donors had higher generation probabilities. Incomplete sequencing was indicated by rarefaction of sorted-subset datasets, despite the large sequencing depth. Approximately 5% of naive CD4, 3% to 3.5% of naive CD8, approximately 2.2% of memory CD4, and around 0.42% of memory CD8 clonotypes were shared across several donors. Only blood was sampled, and tissue TCR repertoires likely differ from those in blood. Naive subsets generally had larger estimated clonotype richness than memory subsets.

CD8 naive samples were obtained by positive selection for CCR7 among CD45RO-negative cells, yielding a CD45RA+CCR7+ population from which TemRA cells were excluded. The donors were healthy, HIV-negative adults with no recently reported acute infections or vaccinations. Every donor was a Caucasian adult residing in Nashville, Tennessee, USA. Blood was collected by leukapheresis, and PBMCs were isolated by Ficoll-Histopaque density gradient centrifugation and then cryopreserved in liquid nitrogen vapor phase. Analytical flow cytometry was used to check the purity and quantity of each magnetically sorted T cell population. Genomic DNA was isolated from every sorted fraction and measured by UV absorbance on a Nanodrop 2000c. The V end gives up 3 bases and the J end 11 bases, leaving 8 bases in the junction not matched to a gene. Sequences SQVTM (CDR1) and ANQGSEA (CDR2) are obtained from the germline V gene. Taken from cysteine to phenylalanine, the CDR3 has 12 residues. Kept here is only the CDR3 DNA, which spans 36 bases and is read in frame from base 1.

Using the deep immunoSEQ assay, TCR CDR3 regions were amplified from genomic DNA by multiplex PCR. Genomic DNA extracted from each cell subset was distributed evenly over all wells of several immunoSEQ 96-well plates, and each plate served as one replicate. For sorted subsets, each replicate PCR was loaded with roughly 200 ng genomic DNA, equivalent to 25,000 to 30,000 T cell genomes. The purified libraries were quantified using a Qubit 3.0 fluorometer, sized with a Bioanalyzer 2100, and then quantified again using the KAPA Library Quantification kit. A separate single-read 150-cycle Illumina NextSeq 550 flow cell was used to sequence each immunoSEQ 96-well plate. The original pipeline was this. Because only junctional sequences without quality scores were contained in the immunoSEQ output, filtering matching that applied to full-length reads could not be performed. To assign V/J genes and CDR3, sequences were annotated against IMGT germline references using PyIR, a Python wrapper for IgBLAST v1.9. Any read was removed if the V/J assignment was weak (E-value above 1e-6), the CDR3 was missing, or the read contained stop codons, out-of-frame junctions, or ambiguous translated residues. V3J clonotypes were defined as sequences sharing an identical inferred V gene, J gene, and CDR3 amino acid sequence. To compute the percentage overlap between repertoires, the number of shared unique clonotypes was divided by the size of the smaller repertoire. Repertoire richness was assessed with RTK rarefaction, the Chao1 estimator, and Recon v2.1 estimates of unobserved clonotypes. For all TCRbeta clonotypes obtained by the gDNA method from a few donors, generation probabilities were computed with OLGA. TCRdb retrieved this table from immuneACCESS and kept in-frame rearrangements only. Not all clones are present; in checked studies, unresolved V genes account for under half, and no reason is known for the remainder. Clone size and V and J calls were adopted from that table, with D and trimming inferred from the DNA. Here the sample has roughly 770,000 clones; roughly 96% occur a single time. The ten top clones hold 0.2% to 0.25% of the sample.

About this clone: Its antigen is not yet known. Per-base quality was not reported, and no clone a single base away is much larger than it.

The material sequenced was naive CD8+ T cells sorted from blood. Per the publication, the cell subset or site label means: CD45RA+CCR7+. The V and J genes are TRBV29-1 and TRBJ2-3, with 7 central nucleotides matching TRBD2. The TCR sequence derives from a man aged 30 to 45 in good health. The DNA reads TGCAGCGTTGACGAGGGAGGGCCTGGGCAGTATTTT. This codes for CSVDEGGPGQYF.